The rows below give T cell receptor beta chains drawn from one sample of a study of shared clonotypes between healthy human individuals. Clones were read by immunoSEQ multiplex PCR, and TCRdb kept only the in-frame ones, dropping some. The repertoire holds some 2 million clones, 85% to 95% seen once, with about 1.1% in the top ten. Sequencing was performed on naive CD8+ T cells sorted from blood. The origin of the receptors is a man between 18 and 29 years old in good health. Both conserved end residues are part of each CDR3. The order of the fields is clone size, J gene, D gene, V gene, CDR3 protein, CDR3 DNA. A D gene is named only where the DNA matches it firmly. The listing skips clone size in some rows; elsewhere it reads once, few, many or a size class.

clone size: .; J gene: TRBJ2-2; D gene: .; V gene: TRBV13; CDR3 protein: CASVWMTAGELFF; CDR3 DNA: TGTGCCAGCGTCTGGATGACGGCCGGGGAGCTGTTTTTT
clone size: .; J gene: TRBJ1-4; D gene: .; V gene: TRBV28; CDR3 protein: CASSSYPDRSNEKLFF; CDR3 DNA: TGTGCCAGCAGTTCCTACCCTGACAGGAGTAATGAAAAACTGTTTTTT
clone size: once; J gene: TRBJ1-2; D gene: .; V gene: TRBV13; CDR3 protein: CASSSTGYYGYTF; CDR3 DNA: TGTGCCAGCAGCTCTACAGGGTACTATGGCTACACCTTC
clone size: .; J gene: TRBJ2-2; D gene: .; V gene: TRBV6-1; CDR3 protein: CASSEEAGLGGELFF; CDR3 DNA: TGTGCCAGCAGTGAAGAGGCAGGGCTGGGCGGGGAGCTGTTTTTT
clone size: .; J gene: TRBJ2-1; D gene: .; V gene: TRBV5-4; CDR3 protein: CASSLGISYNEQFF; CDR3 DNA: TGTGCCAGCAGCTTGGGTATTTCCTACAATGAGCAGTTCTTC
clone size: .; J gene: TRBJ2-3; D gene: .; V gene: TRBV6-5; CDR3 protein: CATLAQAGDTQYF; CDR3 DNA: TGTGCCACCCTAGCGCAGGCAGGGGATACGCAGTATTTT
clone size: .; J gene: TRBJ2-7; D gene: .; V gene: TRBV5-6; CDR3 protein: CASSLGPGAYEQYF; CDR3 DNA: TGTGCCAGCAGCTTGGGGCCAGGGGCCTACGAGCAGTACTTC
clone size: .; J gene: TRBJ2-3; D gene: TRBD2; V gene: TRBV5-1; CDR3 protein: CASSPLLEGGPSVDTQYF; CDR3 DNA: TGCGCCAGCAGCCCTTTATTGGAGGGAGGGCCCTCGGTCGATACGCAGTATTTT
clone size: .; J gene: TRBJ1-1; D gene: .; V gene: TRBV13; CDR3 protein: CASSFLGWGTEAFF; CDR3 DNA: TGTGCCAGCAGCTTCTTAGGTTGGGGGACTGAAGCTTTCTTT
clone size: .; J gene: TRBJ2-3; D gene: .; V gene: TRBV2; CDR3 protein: CAVPRLADTQYF; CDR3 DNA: TGTGCCGTCCCGAGATTGGCGGATACGCAGTATTTT
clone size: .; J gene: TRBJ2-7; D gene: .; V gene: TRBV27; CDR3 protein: CASSFSGPSYEQYF; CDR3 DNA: TGTGCCAGCAGTTTCTCGGGCCCGTCCTACGAGCAGTACTTC
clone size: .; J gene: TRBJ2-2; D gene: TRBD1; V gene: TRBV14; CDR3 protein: CASSLTGGNTGELFF; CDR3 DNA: TGTGCCAGCAGCTTAACAGGGGGGAACACCGGGGAGCTGTTTTTT
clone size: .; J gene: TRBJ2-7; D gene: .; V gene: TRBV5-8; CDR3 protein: CASSLDSFEQYF; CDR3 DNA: TGTGCCAGCAGCTTGGACAGTTTCGAGCAGTACTTC
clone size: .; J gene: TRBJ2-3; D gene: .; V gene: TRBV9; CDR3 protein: CASSASRDASTDTQYF; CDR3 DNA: TGTGCCAGCAGCGCCAGTCGGGACGCTAGCACAGATACGCAGTATTTT
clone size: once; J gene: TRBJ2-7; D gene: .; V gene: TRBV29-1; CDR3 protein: CSVVGQTYEQYF; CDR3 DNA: TGCAGCGTTGTTGGCCAGACCTACGAGCAGTACTTC
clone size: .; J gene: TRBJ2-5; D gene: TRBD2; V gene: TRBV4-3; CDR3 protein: CASSLGLAGDTQETQYF; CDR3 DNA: TGCGCCAGCAGCTTGGGACTAGCGGGAGACACCCAAGAGACCCAGTACTTC
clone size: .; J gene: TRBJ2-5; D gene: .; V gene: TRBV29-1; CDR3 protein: CSVEDAQGETQYF; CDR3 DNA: TGCAGCGTTGAAGATGCACAGGGAGAGACCCAGTACTTC
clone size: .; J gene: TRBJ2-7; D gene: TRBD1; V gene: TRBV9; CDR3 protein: CASGSGTAWYEQYF; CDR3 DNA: TGTGCCAGCGGATCCGGGACAGCTTGGTACGAGCAGTACTTC
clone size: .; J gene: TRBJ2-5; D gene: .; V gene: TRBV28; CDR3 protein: CASSFSRWGEETQYF; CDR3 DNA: TGTGCCAGCAGTTTTTCGAGGTGGGGGGAAGAGACCCAGTACTTC
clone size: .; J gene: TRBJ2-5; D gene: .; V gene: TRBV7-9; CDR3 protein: CASSSPGQDQETQYF; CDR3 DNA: TGTGCCAGCAGCTCGCCGGGTCAGGACCAAGAGACCCAGTACTTC
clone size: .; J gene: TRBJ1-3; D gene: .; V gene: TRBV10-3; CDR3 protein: CATSSPSSGNTIYF; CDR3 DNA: TGTGCCACCAGTTCCCCCAGCTCTGGAAACACCATATATTTT
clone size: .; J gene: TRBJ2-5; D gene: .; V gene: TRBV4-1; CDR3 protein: CASSLPGEIQETQYF; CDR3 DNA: TGCGCCAGCAGCCTACCGGGGGAGATCCAAGAGACCCAGTACTTC
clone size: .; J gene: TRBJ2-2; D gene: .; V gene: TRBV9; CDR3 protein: CASSSPGQLNTGELFF; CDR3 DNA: TGTGCCAGCAGCTCACCCGGACAGTTAAACACCGGGGAGCTGTTTTTT
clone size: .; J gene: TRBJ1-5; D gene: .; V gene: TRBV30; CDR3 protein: CAWTRVGIGQPQHF; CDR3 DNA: TGTGCCTGGACCCGTGTAGGGATTGGACAGCCCCAGCATTTT
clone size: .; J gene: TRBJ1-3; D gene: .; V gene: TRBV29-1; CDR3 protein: CSVVGESGNTIYF; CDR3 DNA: TGCAGCGTTGTTGGGGAAAGTGGAAACACCATATATTTT
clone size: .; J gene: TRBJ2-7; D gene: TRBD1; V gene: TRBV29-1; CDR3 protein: CSIQIPGQGYEQYF; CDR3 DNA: TGCAGCATCCAGATTCCGGGACAGGGCTACGAGCAGTACTTC
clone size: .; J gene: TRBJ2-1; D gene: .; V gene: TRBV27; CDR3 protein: CASSLGGAVNEQFF; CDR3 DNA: TGTGCCAGTTCTTTAGGGGGGGCCGTCAATGAGCAGTTCTTC
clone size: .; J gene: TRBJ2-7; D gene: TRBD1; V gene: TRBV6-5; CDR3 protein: CASSYSGTGLNEQYF; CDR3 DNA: TGTGCCAGCAGTTACTCCGGGACAGGGCTAAACGAGCAGTACTTC
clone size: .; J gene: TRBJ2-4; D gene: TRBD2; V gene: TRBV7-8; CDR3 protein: CASSAGLGENIQYF; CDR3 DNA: TGTGCCAGCAGCGCGGGACTAGGCGAAAACATTCAGTACTTC
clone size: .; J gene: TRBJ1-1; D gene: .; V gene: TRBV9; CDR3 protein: CASSTGLNTEAFF; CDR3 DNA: TGTGCCAGCAGTACAGGGTTAAACACTGAAGCTTTCTTT
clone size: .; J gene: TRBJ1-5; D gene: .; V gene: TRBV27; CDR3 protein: CASRSRTGTIDQPQHF; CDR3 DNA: TGTGCCAGCAGATCCCGGACCGGGACAATCGATCAGCCCCAGCATTTT
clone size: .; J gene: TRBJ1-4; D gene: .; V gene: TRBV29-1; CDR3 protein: CSVVLGINEKLFF; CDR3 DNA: TGCAGCGTTGTACTAGGAATAAATGAAAAACTGTTTTTT
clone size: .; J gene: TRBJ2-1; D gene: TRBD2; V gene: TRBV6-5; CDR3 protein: CASSYESGRREQFF; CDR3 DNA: TGTGCCAGCAGTTACGAGAGCGGGAGGCGTGAGCAGTTCTTC
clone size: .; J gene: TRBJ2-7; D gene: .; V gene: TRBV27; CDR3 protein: CASSVGKSNEQYF; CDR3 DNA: TGTGCCAGCAGCGTCGGGAAGTCGAACGAGCAGTACTTC
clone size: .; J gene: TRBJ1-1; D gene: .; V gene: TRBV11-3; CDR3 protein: CASTTRGTMNTEAFF; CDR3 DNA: TGTGCCAGCACTACCCGGGGCACGATGAACACTGAAGCTTTCTTT
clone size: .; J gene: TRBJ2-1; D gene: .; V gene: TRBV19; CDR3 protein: CASSGDTNSYNEQFF; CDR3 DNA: TGTGCCAGTAGTGGGGACACGAACTCCTACAATGAGCAGTTCTTC
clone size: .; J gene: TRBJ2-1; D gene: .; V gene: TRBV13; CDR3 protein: CASSLDVGSSYNEQFF; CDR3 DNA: TGTGCCAGCAGCTTAGATGTAGGGAGCTCCTACAATGAGCAGTTCTTC
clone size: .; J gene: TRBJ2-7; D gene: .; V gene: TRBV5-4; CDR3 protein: CASSFSGHEQYF; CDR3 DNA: TGTGCCAGCAGCTTCTCGGGCCACGAGCAGTACTTC
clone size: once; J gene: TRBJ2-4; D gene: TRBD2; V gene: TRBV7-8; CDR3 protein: CASSSWTSGGAQYF; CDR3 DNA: TGTGCCAGCAGCTCATGGACTAGCGGGGGGGCACAGTACTTC
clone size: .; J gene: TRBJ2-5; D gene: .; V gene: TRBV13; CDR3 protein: CASSPDFGETQYF; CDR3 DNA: TGTGCCAGCAGCCCAGACTTTGGGGAGACCCAGTACTTC
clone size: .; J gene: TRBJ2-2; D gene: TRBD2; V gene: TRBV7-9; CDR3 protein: CASSPRAGYKNTGELFF; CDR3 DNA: TGTGCCAGCAGCCCCAGAGCGGGATATAAGAACACCGGGGAGCTGTTTTTT
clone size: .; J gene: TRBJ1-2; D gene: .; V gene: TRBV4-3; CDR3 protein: CASSQDEEGEVYTF; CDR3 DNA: TGCGCCAGCAGCCAAGATGAAGAAGGGGAGGTCTACACCTTC
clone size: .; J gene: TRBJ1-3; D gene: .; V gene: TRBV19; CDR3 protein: CATRTGSGNTIYF; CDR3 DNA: TGTGCCACCCGAACGGGCTCTGGAAACACCATATATTTT
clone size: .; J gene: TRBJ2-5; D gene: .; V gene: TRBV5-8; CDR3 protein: CASSLEPFWETQYF; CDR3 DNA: TGTGCCAGCAGCTTGGAACCGTTCTGGGAGACCCAGTACTTC
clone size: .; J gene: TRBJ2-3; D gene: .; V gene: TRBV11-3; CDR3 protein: CASSTNRGTDTQYF; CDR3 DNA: TGTGCCAGCAGTACAAACCGGGGCACAGATACGCAGTATTTT
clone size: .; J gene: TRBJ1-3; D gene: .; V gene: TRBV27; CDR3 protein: CASSLVGTGNTIYF; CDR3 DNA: TGTGCCAGCAGTTTAGTGGGAACTGGAAACACCATATATTTT
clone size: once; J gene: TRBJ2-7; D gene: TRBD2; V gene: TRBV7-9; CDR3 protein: CASSSEAGLDAYEQYF; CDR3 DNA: TGTGCCAGCAGCTCCGAAGCGGGGCTCGACGCCTACGAGCAGTACTTC